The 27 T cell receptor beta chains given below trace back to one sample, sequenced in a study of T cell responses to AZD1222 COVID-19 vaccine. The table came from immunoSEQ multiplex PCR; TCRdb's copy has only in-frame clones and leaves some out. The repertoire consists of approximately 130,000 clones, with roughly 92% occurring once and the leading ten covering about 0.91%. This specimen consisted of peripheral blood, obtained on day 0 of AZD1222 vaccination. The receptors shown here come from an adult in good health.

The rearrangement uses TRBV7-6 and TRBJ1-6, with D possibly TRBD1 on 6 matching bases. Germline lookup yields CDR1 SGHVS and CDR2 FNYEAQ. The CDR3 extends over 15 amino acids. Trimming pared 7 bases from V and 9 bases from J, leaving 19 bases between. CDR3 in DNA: TGTGCCAGCAAATCCAGGGAGGGGGTTGGTTCACCCCTCCACTTT. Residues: CASKSREGVGSPLHF.

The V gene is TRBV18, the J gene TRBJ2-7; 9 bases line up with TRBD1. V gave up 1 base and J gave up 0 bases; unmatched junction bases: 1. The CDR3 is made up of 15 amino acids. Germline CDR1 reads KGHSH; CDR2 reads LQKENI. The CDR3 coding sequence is TGTGCCAGCTCACCACGGGGACAGGGCTCCTACGAGCAGTACTTC. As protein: CASSPRGQGSYEQYF.

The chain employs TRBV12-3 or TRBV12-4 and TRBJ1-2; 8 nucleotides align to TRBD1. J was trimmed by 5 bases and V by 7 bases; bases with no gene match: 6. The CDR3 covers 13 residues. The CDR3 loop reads CASTLDRGYGYTF. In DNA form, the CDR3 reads TGTGCCAGCACCCTAGACAGGGGTTATGGCTACACCTTC.

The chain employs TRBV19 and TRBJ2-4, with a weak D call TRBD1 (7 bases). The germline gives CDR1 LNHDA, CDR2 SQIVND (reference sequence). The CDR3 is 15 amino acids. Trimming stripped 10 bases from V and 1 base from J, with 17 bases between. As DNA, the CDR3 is TGTGCCACCAAGGAGACAGGGAGGGCCAAAAACATTCAGTACTTC. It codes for CATKETGRAKNIQYF.

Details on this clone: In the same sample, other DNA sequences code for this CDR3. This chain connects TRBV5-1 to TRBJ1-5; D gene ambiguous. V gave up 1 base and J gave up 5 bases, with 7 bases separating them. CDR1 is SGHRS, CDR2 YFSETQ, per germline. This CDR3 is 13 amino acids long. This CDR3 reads CASSLSGDQPQHF. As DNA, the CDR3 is TGCGCCAGCAGCTTGTCAGGCGATCAGCCCCAGCATTTT.

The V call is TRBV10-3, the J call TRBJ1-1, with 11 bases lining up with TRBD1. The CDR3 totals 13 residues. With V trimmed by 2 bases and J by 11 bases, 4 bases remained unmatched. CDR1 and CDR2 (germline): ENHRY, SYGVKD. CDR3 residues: CAISERTGGRAFF. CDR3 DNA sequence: TGTGCCATCAGTGAGCGGACAGGGGGCCGGGCTTTCTTT.

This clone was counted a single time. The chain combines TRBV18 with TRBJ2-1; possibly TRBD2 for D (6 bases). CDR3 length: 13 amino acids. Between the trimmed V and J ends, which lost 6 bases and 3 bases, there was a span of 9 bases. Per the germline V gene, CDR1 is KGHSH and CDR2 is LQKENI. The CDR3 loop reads CASSGGDYNEQFF. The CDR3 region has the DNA TGTGCCAGCTCTGGCGGGGACTACAATGAGCAGTTCTTC.

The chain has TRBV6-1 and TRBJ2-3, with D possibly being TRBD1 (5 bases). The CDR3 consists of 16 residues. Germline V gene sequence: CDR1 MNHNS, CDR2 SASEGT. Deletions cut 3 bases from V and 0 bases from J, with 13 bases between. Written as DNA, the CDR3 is TGTGCCAGCAGTGATAGACAGCTCTCTAGCACAGATACGCAGTATTTT. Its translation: CASSDRQLSSTDTQYF.

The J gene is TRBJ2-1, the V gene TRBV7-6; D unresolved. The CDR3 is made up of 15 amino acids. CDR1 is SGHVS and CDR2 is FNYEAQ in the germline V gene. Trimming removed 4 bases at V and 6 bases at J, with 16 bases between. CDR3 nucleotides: TGTGCCAGCAGCTCCGATGTTGGGGTGCTCAATGAGCAGTTCTTC. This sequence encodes CASSSDVGVLNEQFF.

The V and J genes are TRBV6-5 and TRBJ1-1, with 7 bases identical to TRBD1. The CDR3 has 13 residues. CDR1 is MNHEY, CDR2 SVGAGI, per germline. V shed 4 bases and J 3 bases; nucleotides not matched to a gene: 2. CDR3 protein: CASSSQGDTEAFF. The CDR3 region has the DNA TGTGCCAGCAGTTCCCAGGGGGACACTGAAGCTTTCTTT.

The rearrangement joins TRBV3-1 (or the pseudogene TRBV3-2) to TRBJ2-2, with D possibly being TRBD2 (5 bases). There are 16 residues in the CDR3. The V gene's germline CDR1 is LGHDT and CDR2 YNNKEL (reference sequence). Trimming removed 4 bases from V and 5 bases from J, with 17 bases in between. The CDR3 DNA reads TGTGCCAGCAGCCCATGGTCCGGAGGAACGACCGGGGAGCTGTTTTTT. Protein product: CASSPWSGGTTGELFF.

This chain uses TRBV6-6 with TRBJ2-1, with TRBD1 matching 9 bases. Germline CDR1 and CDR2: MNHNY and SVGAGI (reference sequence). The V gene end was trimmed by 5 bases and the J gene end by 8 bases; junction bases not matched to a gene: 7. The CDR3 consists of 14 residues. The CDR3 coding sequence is TGTGCCAGCAGTACCCAAGACAGGGGGTATGAGCAGTTCTTC. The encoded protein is CASSTQDRGYEQFF.

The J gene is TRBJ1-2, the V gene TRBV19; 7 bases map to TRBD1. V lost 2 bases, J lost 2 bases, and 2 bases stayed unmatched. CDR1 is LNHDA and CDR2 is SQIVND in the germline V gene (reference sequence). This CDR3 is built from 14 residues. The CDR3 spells CASSIRDSNYGYTF. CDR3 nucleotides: TGTGCCAGTAGTATAAGGGACAGCAACTATGGCTACACCTTC.

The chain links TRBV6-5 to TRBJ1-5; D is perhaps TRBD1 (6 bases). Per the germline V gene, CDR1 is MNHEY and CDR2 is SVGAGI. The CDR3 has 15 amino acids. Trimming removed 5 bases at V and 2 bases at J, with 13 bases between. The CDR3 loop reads CASSRDNRGNQPQHF. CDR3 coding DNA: TGTGCCAGCAGTCGGGACAATCGGGGCAATCAGCCCCAGCATTTT.

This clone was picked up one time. CDR3 residues: CASSLTGLRMGAFF. CDR3 sequence (DNA): TGCGCCAGCAGCTTGACTGGCCTTCGTATGGGAGCTTTCTTT. The rearrangement uses TRBV5-1 and TRBJ1-1; no clear D. The germline gives CDR1 SGHRS, CDR2 YFSETQ. The CDR3 covers 14 residues. The V gene lost 1 base and the J gene lost 10 bases, with 17 bases spanning the gap.

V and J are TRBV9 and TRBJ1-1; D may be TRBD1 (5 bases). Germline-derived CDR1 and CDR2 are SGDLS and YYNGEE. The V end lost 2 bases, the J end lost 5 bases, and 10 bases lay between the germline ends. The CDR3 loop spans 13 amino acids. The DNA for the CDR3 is TGTGCCAGCAGCGTTGAGCAGGGTACTGAAGCTTTCTTT. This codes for CASSVEQGTEAFF.

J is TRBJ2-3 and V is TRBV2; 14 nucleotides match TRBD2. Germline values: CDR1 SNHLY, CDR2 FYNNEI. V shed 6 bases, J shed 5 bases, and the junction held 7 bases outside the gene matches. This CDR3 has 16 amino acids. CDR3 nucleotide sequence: TGTGCCAGCAGCACGACTAGCGGGGGGGCCGGAGATACGCAGTATTTT. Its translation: CASSTTSGGAGDTQYF.

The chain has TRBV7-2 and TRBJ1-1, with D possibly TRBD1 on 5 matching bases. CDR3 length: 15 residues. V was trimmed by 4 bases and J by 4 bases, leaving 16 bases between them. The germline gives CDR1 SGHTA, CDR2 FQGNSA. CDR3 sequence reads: CASSSPGSTGTEAFF. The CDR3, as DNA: TGTGCCAGCAGCTCGCCAGGGAGTACCGGCACTGAAGCTTTCTTT.

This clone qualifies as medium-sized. The CDR3 coding sequence is TGTGCCAGCAGCCAAGGAGGACAGGGACAGGGGTTGGGGGAAGCTTTCTTT. Its protein is CASSQGGQGQGLGEAFF. The chain employs TRBV5-4 and TRBJ1-1; 10 bases fit TRBD1. With 4 bases clipped from V and 8 bases from J, the junction kept 17 bases outside the gene matches. This CDR3 comprises 17 residues. Germline values: CDR1 SGHNT, CDR2 YYREEE (reference sequence).

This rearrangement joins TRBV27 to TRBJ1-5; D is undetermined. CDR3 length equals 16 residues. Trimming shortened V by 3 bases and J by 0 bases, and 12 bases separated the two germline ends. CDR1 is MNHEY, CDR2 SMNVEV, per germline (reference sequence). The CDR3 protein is CASSFMAGLSNQPQHF. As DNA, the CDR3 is TGTGCCAGCAGTTTTATGGCCGGACTTAGCAATCAGCCCCAGCATTTT.

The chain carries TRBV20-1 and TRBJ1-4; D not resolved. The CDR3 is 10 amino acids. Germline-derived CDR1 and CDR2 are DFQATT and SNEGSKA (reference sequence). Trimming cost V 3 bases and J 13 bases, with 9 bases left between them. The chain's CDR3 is CSARAGRLFF. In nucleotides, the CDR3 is TGCAGTGCTAGGGCGGGCCGACTGTTTTTT.

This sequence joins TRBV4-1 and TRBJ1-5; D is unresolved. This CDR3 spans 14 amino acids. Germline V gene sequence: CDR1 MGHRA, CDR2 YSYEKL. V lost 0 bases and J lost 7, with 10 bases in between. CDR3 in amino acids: CASSQEEGIQPQHF. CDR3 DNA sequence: TGCGCCAGCAGCCAAGAGGAGGGAATCCAGCCCCAGCATTTT.

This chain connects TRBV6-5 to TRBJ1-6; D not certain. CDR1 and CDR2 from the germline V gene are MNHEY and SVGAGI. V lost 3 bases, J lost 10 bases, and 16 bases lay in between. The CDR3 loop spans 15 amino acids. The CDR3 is CASSYGWIGGSPLHF. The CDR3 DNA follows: TGTGCCAGCAGTTATGGTTGGATCGGAGGGTCACCCCTCCACTTT.

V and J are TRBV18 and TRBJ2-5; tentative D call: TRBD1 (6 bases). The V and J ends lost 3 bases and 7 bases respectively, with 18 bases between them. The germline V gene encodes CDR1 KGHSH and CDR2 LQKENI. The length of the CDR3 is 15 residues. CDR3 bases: TGTGCCAGCTCACCTGAACAGGGATCGGCGGGGACCCAGTACTTC. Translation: CASSPEQGSAGTQYF.

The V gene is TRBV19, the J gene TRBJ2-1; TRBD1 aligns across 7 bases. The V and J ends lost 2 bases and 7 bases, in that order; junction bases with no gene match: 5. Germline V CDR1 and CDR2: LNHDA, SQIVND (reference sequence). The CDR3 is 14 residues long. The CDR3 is CASSIPQGPNEQFF. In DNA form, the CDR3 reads TGTGCCAGTAGTATACCACAGGGGCCTAATGAGCAGTTCTTC.

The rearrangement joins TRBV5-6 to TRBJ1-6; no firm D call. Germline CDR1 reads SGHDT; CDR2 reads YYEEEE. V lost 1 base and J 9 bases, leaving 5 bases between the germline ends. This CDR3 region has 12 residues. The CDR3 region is CASSLNSSPLHF. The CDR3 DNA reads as TGTGCCAGCAGCTTGAACAGTTCACCCCTCCACTTT.

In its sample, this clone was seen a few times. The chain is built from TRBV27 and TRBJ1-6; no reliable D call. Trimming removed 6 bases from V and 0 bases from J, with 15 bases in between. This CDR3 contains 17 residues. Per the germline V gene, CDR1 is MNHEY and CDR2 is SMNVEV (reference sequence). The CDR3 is CASRPLIGSSYNSPLHF. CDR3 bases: TGTGCCAGCAGGCCTCTTATCGGAAGCTCCTATAATTCACCCCTCCACTTT.